The following is a T cell receptor beta chain sequence with its context. Authors' processing steps: Estimated nucleated cell counts came from reference gene primer amplification. Assay: immunoSEQ multiplex PCR; the TCRdb copy retains only in-frame clones and omits some. The V and J calls and clone size are taken from that table; D and trimming were inferred from the DNA. The sample shows about 180,000 clones, about nine tenths of them seen only once. This entry comes from a study of blood T cell repertoires in COVID-19. Study-level background: COVID-19 samples collected from the United States, Italy and Spain covered acute and convalescent phases. PBMCs, B-cell-depleted T cells, or T cells were the source of the cDNA or gDNA that made up the material.

The receptor comes from a man younger than 35 who had recovered from COVID-19. What was sequenced was peripheral blood.

CDR3 protein: CATSRDTTYEQYF. CDR3 nucleotide sequence: TGTGCCACCAGCCGGGACACCACCTACGAGCAGTACTTC. The chain links TRBV15 to TRBJ2-7, with a tentative D call TRBD1 (6 bases). The CDR3 contains 13 residues. V lost 5 bases and J lost 2, with 10 bases in between. CDR1 and CDR2 from the germline V gene are LNHNV and YYDKDF (reference sequence).